These T cell receptor beta chains were read from a single sample in a study of somatic mutations in cytotoxic T cells in rheumatoid arthritis. Profiling relied on immunoSEQ multiplex PCR, and the TCRdb table lists in-frame clones only, not all of them. The profile shows approximately 21,000 clones, roughly 80% of them singletons. What was sequenced was CD8+ T cells sorted from blood. The receptors originated from an adult with rheumatoid arthritis. Both conserved end residues are part of each CDR3. Fields, in order: J gene, V gene, clone size, CDR3 protein. Clone size is shown for a subset of rows, as once, few, many or a class of expanded clone.

TRBJ2-3 | TRBV4-1 | - | CASSQDERASGVTQYF
TRBJ1-1 | TRBV6-5 | - | CASATGGTEAFF
TRBJ1-6 | TRBV29-1 | - | CSAAEGSYNSPLHF
TRBJ2-3 | TRBV29-1 | - | CSVDLGFTDTQYF
TRBJ1-2 | TRBV9 | - | CASSQWMWAGEKRGYYGYTF
TRBJ2-1 | TRBV4-2 | - | CASSPVLFDEQFF
TRBJ1-3 | TRBV4-1 | - | CASSQDQLGSGNTIYF
TRBJ2-7 | TRBV7-9 | - | CASSLLTGGNEQYF
TRBJ2-5 | TRBV4-2 | - | CASSQEYF
TRBJ1-2 | TRBV5-6 | - | CASSPPPRTANYGYTF
TRBJ1-1 | TRBV27 | few | CASSFRRDTEAFF
TRBJ1-3 | TRBV4-1 | few | CASSQDRGNTIYF
TRBJ1-5 | TRBV6-5 | - | CASSQGVSQPQHF
TRBJ2-1 | TRBV7-6 | - | CASSSGTRANEQFF
TRBJ2-1 | TRBV7-9 | - | CASSSTRLAGGNFYNEQFF
TRBJ2-7 | TRBV27 | - | CASSLSPSEFYEQYF
TRBJ1-2 | TRBV6-5 | - | CASRLGTGVGYGYTF
TRBJ1-2 | TRBV6-1 | - | CASSDMGRINGYTF
TRBJ1-4 | TRBV7-9 | - | CASSSWTYPTNEKLFF
TRBJ1-1 | TRBV18 | - | CASSPPGRVRTEAFF
TRBJ2-2 | TRBV29-1 | - | CSVDPGQGAGTGELFF
TRBJ2-7 | TRBV7-6 | - | CASSPSGQTYEQYF
TRBJ1-2 | TRBV7-6 | - | CASSLGWDRANGYTF
TRBJ1-5 | TRBV7-8 | - | CASSLGGPGHQPQHF
TRBJ2-7 | TRBV6-6 | once | CASSHSTSAYEQYF
TRBJ2-7 | TRBV7-9 | - | CASSPPDRYEQYF
TRBJ1-5 | TRBV27 | once | CASSPQGSNQPQHF
TRBJ1-1 | TRBV7-9 | few | CASSTTLRRTETEAFF
TRBJ2-5 | TRBV5-4 | - | CASSTRRETQYF
TRBJ2-7 | TRBV11-3 | - | CASSLVVGPGEYEQYF
TRBJ2-3 | TRBV4-2 | - | CASSRTSGGATDTQYF
TRBJ2-1 | TRBV4-3 | - | CASSQEALAGAYNEQFF
TRBJ1-1 | TRBV4-1 | - | CASSQEEPQGLGRDTEAFF
TRBJ1-1 | TRBV21-1 | - | CASSKEGYSKRENTEAFF
TRBJ2-1 | TRBV5-1 | - | CASSIGQGAVYEQFF
TRBJ1-1 | TRBV27 | few | CASRGGGTEAFF
TRBJ2-2 | TRBV4-2 | - | CASSQDGGLAGGDTGELFF
TRBJ2-1 | TRBV7-2 | - | CASSFGANNEQFF
TRBJ1-5 | TRBV16 | - | CASSQFDGAQPQHF
TRBJ2-3 | TRBV19 | - | CASSISGTDTQYF
TRBJ2-5 | TRBV4-2 | - | CASSQERGGQETQYF
TRBJ1-2 | TRBV7-9 | once | CASSLDPGIAHGYTF
TRBJ2-1 | TRBV9 | - | CASSVVPGTSGLYNEQFF
TRBJ2-7 | TRBV11-2 | - | CASSLARAYEQYF
TRBJ1-1 | TRBV7-9 | - | CASRATGTVHEAFF
TRBJ1-2 | TRBV7-9 | - | CASSQTLDGYGYTF
TRBJ1-1 | TRBV7-3 | few | CASKPVVSTPEAFF
TRBJ2-4 | TRBV13 | - | CASSSQMENIQYF
TRBJ2-1 | TRBV13 | - | CASSRRGGTYNEQFF
TRBJ2-7 | TRBV19 | - | CASSPGTSAYEQYF
TRBJ2-7 | TRBV2 | - | CASSEEGGPTYEQYF
TRBJ2-7 | TRBV5-5 | - | CASSNGTRGYEQYF